This TCR beta chain emerged from a study of blood T cell repertoires in COVID-19 (dated by TCRdb to 2020 to 2021). Context from the whole study: The collaborator samples originated in the United States, Italy and Spain and spanned the acute and convalescent phases of COVID-19. The prospective study material was composed of cDNA or gDNA derived from T cells, B-cell-depleted T cells, or PBMCs. The sample metadata nearly always contained a de-identified subject ID, COVID-19 status, age in years and sex. Where available, HLA class I and class II types were taken from metadata supplied by the sample provider and were not determined by assay-based typing. The samples were drawn from two sources: the first 160 participants of the ongoing ImmuneRACE study, and 950 to 1,500 subjects contributed by 6 global collaborators. A freely available public database, intended as a resource for researchers studying the immune response to SARS-CoV-2, is where the repertoires were released. The dataset comprised deeply sampled blood TCRbeta repertoires from subjects exposed to, actively infected with, or recovered from COVID-19. Paper-wide results and their limitations: The quantity of clinical and demographic metadata differed by source and by participant and was supplied without curation.

Worth noting for this clone: The specificity of this receptor is unknown. It has no much larger one-base neighbor in the sample; base qualities were not kept.

The immunoSEQ Assay, a bias-controlled multiplex PCR, was used to amplify TCRbeta CDR3 regions from genomic DNA. Under the source paper's analysis protocol: The number of nucleated cells in each sample was estimated by amplification of reference gene primers within the assay. Sequence reads were collapsed and filtered to measure the absolute abundance of every unique TCRbeta CDR3 rearrangement. For each sample, productive Simpson clonality was calculated by taking the square root of Simpson's diversity index across productive rearrangements. Not all clones reach the TCRdb copy of this immuneACCESS table, which keeps in-frame sequences only. Checked studies attribute under half of the gap to unresolved V genes and leave the rest unexplained. That table is the source of V, J and clone size, and D and trimming were worked out from the DNA. For this sample there are approximately 240,000 clones; 85% to 90% appear just once. Of the sample, around 3.2% is held by the ten largest clones.

The V end gives up 5 bases and the J end 5 bases, leaving 10 bases in the junction not matched to a gene. The germline V gene (reference sequence) yields MNHNY for CDR1 and SVGAGI for CDR2. Counted from cysteine to phenylalanine, this CDR3 has 15 amino acids. Only CDR3 DNA is held: 45 bases, read in frame from base 1. In the prospective study, participants were about 18 to 89 years old, resided in about two dozen geographic areas of the United States, and were enrolled through a virtual design. Cohort assignment in the prospective study relied on participant-reported clinical history from a screening survey and a study questionnaire. In the prospective study, mobile phlebotomists collected whole blood, serum and a nasopharyngeal or oropharyngeal swab from each participant. Over an approximately 2-month period, participants in the prospective study had the option of providing additional blood draws and questionnaires. Before DNA extraction, blood samples from the prospective study were shipped at room temperature or frozen.

The chain uses TRBV6-6 and TRBJ2-5; the junction holds 8 bases that match TRBD1. The clonotype originates from a woman between 18 and 29 years old in a cohort exposed to, infected with or recovered from COVID-19 (not recorded which). Sequencing used PBMCs or T cells enriched from blood (not recorded which). The bases read TGTGCCAGCAGTAAAGGACAGGGAGGCTTTGAGACCCAGTACTTC. It specifies CASSKGQGGFETQYF.